Shown below are 24 T cell receptor beta chains from a single sample sequenced in a study of cytomegalovirus exposure and HLA in healthy donors. Sequencing was performed with immunoSEQ multiplex PCR; in TCRdb, only in-frame clones are kept and a portion is missing. The sample carries roughly 120,000 clones, 88% recorded once. Input material: PBMCs. The receptors were sampled from a young man in good health and CMV-seronegative.

This chain joins TRBV5-1 and TRBJ2-1; possibly TRBD1 for D (6 bases). The CDR3 runs 16 residues. V lost 2 bases, J lost 10 bases, and 22 bases lay in between. CDR1 is SGHRS and CDR2 is YFSETQ in the germline V gene. CDR3 residues: CASSFISVSEGDEQFF. CDR3 sequence (DNA): TGCGCCAGCAGCTTTATTTCGGTTAGCGAGGGGGACGAGCAGTTCTTC.

The J gene is TRBJ1-2, the V gene TRBV6-1, with a weak D call TRBD1 (6 bases). The CDR3 spans 13 residues. Germline V gene data show CDR1 as MNHNS and CDR2 as SASEGT. V shed 5 bases and J shed 7 bases, with 14 bases lying between them. CDR3 loop: CASSTWTDTGYTF. The CDR3 DNA sequence: TGTGCCAGCAGTACCTGGACAGACACTGGCTACACCTTC.

The rearrangement uses TRBV28 and TRBJ2-5; perhaps TRBD2 as D (6 bases). The CDR3 loop spans 14 amino acids. CDR1 and CDR2 (germline): MDHEN, SYDVKM. The V and J ends lost 2 bases and 5 bases respectively, with 12 bases between them. CDR3 nucleotide sequence: TGTGCCAGCAGTTTAATGGAGGGAGACGAGACCCAGTACTTC. Its protein is CASSLMEGDETQYF.

This chain connects TRBV19 to TRBJ2-2, with TRBD1 as a possible D gene (6 bases). This CDR3 is 14 amino acids long. V was pared by 4 bases and J by 1 base, with 7 bases between. Germline CDR1 and CDR2: LNHDA and SQIVND (reference sequence). This CDR3 reads CASSTDRNTGELFF. The CDR3 nucleotides read TGTGCCAGTAGTACGGACAGGAACACCGGGGAGCTGTTTTTT. The whole variable domain, remainder taken from reference TRBV19 and TRBJ2-2, is DGGITQSPKYLFRKEGQNVTLSCEQNLNHDAMYWYRQDPGQGLRLIYYSQIVNDFQKGDIAEGYSVSREKKESFPLTVTSAQKNPTAFYLCASSTDRNTGELFFGEGSRLTVL.

J is TRBJ2-1 and V is TRBV30, with TRBD2 matching 14 bases. Losses at the gene ends were 3 bases for V and 9 bases for J; bases not matched to a gene: 19. Germline V gene sequence: CDR1 GTSNPN, CDR2 SVGIG (reference sequence). The CDR3 runs 19 residues. In DNA, the CDR3 is TGTGCCTGGAGGAAACCGGGGACTAGCGGGGGAAACCCGCTAGGTGAGCAGTTCTTC. Its translation is CAWRKPGTSGGNPLGEQFF.

This clone occurred once. The gene calls are TRBV7-6 and TRBJ1-6, with TRBD1 as a possible D gene (6 bases). The length of the CDR3 is 14 residues. Trimming cost V 6 bases and J 5 bases, with 11 bases left between them. Germline lookup yields CDR1 SGHVS and CDR2 FNYEAQ. DNA of the CDR3: TGTGCCAGCAGAACCAGGACAGATAATTCACCCCTCCACTTT. Residues: CASRTRTDNSPLHF.

This chain joins TRBV28 and TRBJ1-5, with D uncertain. V dropped 5 bases and J dropped 0 bases, with 17 bases sitting between them. Germline V gene sequence: CDR1 MDHEN, CDR2 SYDVKM. The CDR3 runs to 17 residues. The CDR3: CASSLEPAAASNQPQHF. The CDR3 DNA reads TGTGCCAGCAGTCTAGAGCCAGCAGCAGCTAGCAATCAGCCCCAGCATTTT.

The CDR3 reads CASSSGLAGVYEQYF. The CDR3 nucleotides are TGCGCCAGCAGCTCTGGACTAGCGGGAGTCTACGAGCAGTACTTC. The rearrangement links TRBV5-1 to TRBJ2-7, with 13 nucleotides matching TRBD2. CDR1 and CDR2 (germline): SGHRS, YFSETQ. Trimming cost V 3 bases and J 3 bases; bases outside gene matches: 3. The CDR3 consists of 15 residues.

The rearrangement links TRBV28 to TRBJ1-2; unclear D gene. Germline V lookup: CDR1 MDHEN, CDR2 SYDVKM. This CDR3 spans 15 amino acids. Trimming cost V 3 bases and J 8 bases, with 19 bases left between them. The chain's CDR3 is CASSLPFSVGNGYTF. The CDR3, as DNA: TGTGCCAGCAGTTTGCCCTTCTCGGTGGGCAACGGCTACACCTTC.

The table lists this clone with a few counts. V is TRBV28 and J is TRBJ1-5; 7 bases fit TRBD1. Per germline, CDR1 MDHEN and CDR2 SYDVKM. The CDR3 covers 14 residues. V dropped 6 bases and J dropped 4; count of bases not matched to a gene: 6. In nucleotides, the CDR3 is TGTGCCAGCAGCCCGACAGGGATAAATCAGCCCCAGCATTTT. This translates into CASSPTGINQPQHF.

To note about this clone: Different DNA sequences within this sample yield the same CDR3. V and J are TRBV19 and TRBJ2-7; 9 bases are a match to TRBD1. V shed 9 bases, J shed 3 bases, and the junction held 9 bases outside the gene matches. In germline, CDR1 is LNHDA, CDR2 SQIVND (reference sequence). The CDR3 runs 14 residues. CDR3 bases: TGTGCCAGCCGTGCCGGGACAGGGTACTACGAGCAGTACTTC. As protein: CASRAGTGYYEQYF.

This rearrangement joins TRBV5-5 to TRBJ2-3, with a possible D match to TRBD1 (5 bases). Deletions cut 3 bases from V and 2 bases from J, with 13 bases between. Germline V gene lookup returns CDR1 SGHKS and CDR2 YYEKEE (reference sequence). The CDR3 has 15 residues. CDR3 region: CASSSTTVPTDTQYF. The CDR3 DNA is TGTGCCAGCAGCTCCACGACAGTGCCCACAGATACGCAGTATTTT. Full variable domain (outside the CDR3, taken from reference TRBV5-5 and TRBJ2-3): DAGVTQSPTHLIKTRGQQVTLRCSPISGHKSVSWYQQVLGQGPQFIFQYYEKEERGRGNFPDRFSARQFPNYSSELNVNALLLGDSALYLCASSSTTVPTDTQYFGPGTRLTVL.

The chain carries TRBV10-1 and TRBJ2-1; 14 nucleotides match TRBD2. After removal of 2 bases from V and 8 bases from J, the junction contained 2 bases not matched to a gene. This CDR3 contains 15 residues. CDR1 is WNHNN and CDR2 is SYGVQD in the germline V gene (reference sequence). The CDR3 DNA sequence: TGCGCCAGCAGTGAGGGGACTAGCGGGAGCGATGAGCAGTTCTTC. Encoded protein: CASSEGTSGSDEQFF.

The chain recombines TRBV2 with TRBJ1-2; 9 nucleotides align to TRBD1. Germline V lookup: CDR1 SNHLY, CDR2 FYNNEI. Losses at the gene ends were 1 base for V and 7 bases for J; bases not matched to a gene: 7. This CDR3 has 15 amino acids. This CDR3 reads CASSEGTGDVRGYTF. CDR3 nucleotides: TGTGCCAGCAGTGAAGGGACAGGGGATGTTCGTGGCTACACCTTC.

The chain uses TRBV5-1 and TRBJ2-5; TRBD1 matches 8 bases. Germline values: CDR1 SGHRS, CDR2 YFSETQ. The CDR3 consists of 16 residues. J was trimmed by 1 base and V by 0 bases; bases with no gene match: 5. The CDR3 here is CASSLATDRVQETQYF. The CDR3, as DNA: TGCGCCAGCAGCTTGGCCACGGACAGGGTCCAAGAGACCCAGTACTTC.

The chain carries TRBV10-3 and TRBJ2-2; TRBD2 agrees at 9 bases. The CDR3 covers 18 residues. V shed 3 bases and J 7 bases; nucleotides not matched to a gene: 15. Germline-derived CDR1 and CDR2 are ENHRY and SYGVKD. This chain's CDR3 is CAISEQPSGISEFGELFF. CDR3 sequence (DNA): TGTGCCATCAGTGAACAACCTAGCGGGATCTCAGAATTCGGGGAGCTGTTTTTT.

The rearrangement uses TRBV27 and TRBJ2-1; TRBD2 aligns across 13 bases. Germline values: CDR1 MNHEY, CDR2 SMNVEV (reference sequence). This CDR3 has 14 residues. V dropped 7 bases and J dropped 6; count of bases not matched to a gene: 3. CDR3 loop: CASNGLAGANEQFF. The CDR3 DNA reads TGTGCCAGCAATGGACTAGCGGGGGCCAATGAGCAGTTCTTC.

This clone was seen once. J is TRBJ1-5 and V is TRBV7-9; 8 nucleotides agree with TRBD1. Unmatched junction bases numbered 13, after V lost 5 bases and J lost 7 bases. This CDR3 has 16 amino acids. The germline CDR1 and CDR2 sequences are SEHNR and FQNEAQ (reference sequence). The DNA of the CDR3 is TGTGCCAGCAGCCATCACCCGGCAGGGGGCCGACAGCCCCAGCATTTT. It codes for CASSHHPAGGRQPQHF.

V gene TRBV27 combines with J gene TRBJ1-4, with a possible D match to TRBD1 (6 bases). Germline V lookup: CDR1 MNHEY, CDR2 SMNVEV (reference sequence). V lost 5 bases, J lost 5 bases, and 21 bases lay in between. The CDR3 extends over 17 amino acids. The CDR3 spells CASSPWTAEDGNEKLFF. As DNA, the CDR3 is TGTGCCAGCAGTCCCTGGACAGCGGAGGATGGGAATGAAAAACTGTTTTTT.

The V gene is TRBV28, the J gene TRBJ1-5; a possible D gene is TRBD1 (5 bases). The CDR3 runs to 16 residues. V dropped 2 bases and J dropped 4 bases, with 15 bases sitting between them. The germline CDR1 and CDR2 sequences are MDHEN and SYDVKM. The CDR3 sequence is CASSLLTGLPNQPQHF. CDR3 sequence (DNA): TGTGCCAGCAGTTTACTCACGGGACTCCCTAATCAGCCCCAGCATTTT.

The chain has TRBV28 and TRBJ1-3; D uncertain. V shed 8 bases and J shed 0 bases, with 14 bases lying between them. CDR1 and CDR2 from the germline V gene are MDHEN and SYDVKM. The CDR3 spans 15 residues. CDR3 DNA sequence: TGTGCCAGCCTAATAACAGTGGACTCTGGAAACACCATATATTTT. Its protein is CASLITVDSGNTIYF.

The gene calls are TRBV6-5 and TRBJ1-1; a possible D gene is TRBD1 (5 bases). The ends were cut back, 6 bases at V and 6 bases at J, with 14 bases in the middle. Germline V gives CDR1 MNHEY, CDR2 SVGAGI. The CDR3 runs to 13 residues. CDR3 coding DNA: TGTGCCAGCAGAGCCTCGCGGGGCGCTGAAGCTTTCTTT. This codes for CASRASRGAEAFF.

J is TRBJ2-3 and V is TRBV4-1, with TRBD2 matching 10 bases. The CDR3 covers 17 residues. Germline lookup yields CDR1 MGHRA and CDR2 YSYEKL. Trimming at V came to 0 bases and at J to 2 bases, leaving 5 bases not matched to a gene. This CDR3 is CASSQEPSGGTTDTQYF. The CDR3 nucleotides are TGCGCCAGCAGCCAAGAACCTAGCGGGGGTACCACAGATACGCAGTATTTT.

This clone was observed a few times. This chain joins TRBV5-1 and TRBJ1-1; D may be TRBD1 (5 bases). Germline V gene data show CDR1 as SGHRS and CDR2 as YFSETQ. V was pared by 4 bases and J by 6 bases, with 10 bases between. The CDR3 has 12 residues. The DNA for the CDR3 is TGCGCCAGCAGCCCGTGGGGCTCTGAAGCTTTCTTT. Translating gives CASSPWGSEAFF.